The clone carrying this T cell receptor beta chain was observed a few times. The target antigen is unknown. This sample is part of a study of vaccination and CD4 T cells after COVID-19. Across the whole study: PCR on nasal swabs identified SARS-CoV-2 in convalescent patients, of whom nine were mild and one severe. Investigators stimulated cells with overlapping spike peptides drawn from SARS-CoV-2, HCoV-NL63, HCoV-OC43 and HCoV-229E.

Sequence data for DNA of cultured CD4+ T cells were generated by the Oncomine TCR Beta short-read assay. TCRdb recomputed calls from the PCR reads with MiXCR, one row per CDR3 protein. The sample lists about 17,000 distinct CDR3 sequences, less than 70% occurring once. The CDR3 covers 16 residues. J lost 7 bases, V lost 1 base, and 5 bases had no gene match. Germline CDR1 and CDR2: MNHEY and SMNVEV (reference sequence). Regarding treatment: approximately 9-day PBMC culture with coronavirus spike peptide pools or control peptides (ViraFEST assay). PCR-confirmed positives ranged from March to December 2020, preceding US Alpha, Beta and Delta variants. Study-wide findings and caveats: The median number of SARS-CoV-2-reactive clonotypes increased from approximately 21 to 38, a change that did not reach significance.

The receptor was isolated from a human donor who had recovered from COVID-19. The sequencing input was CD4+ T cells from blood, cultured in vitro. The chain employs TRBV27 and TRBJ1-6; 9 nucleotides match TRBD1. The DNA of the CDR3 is TGTGCCAGCAGTTTATGGGGGACAGGGAACAATTCACCCCTCCACTTT. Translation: CASSLWGTGNNSPLHF.